Presented here are 32 T cell receptor beta chains from one specimen sequenced in a study of tumor T cells in aggressive B-cell lymphoma. Produced via immunoSEQ multiplex PCR; TCRdb's table is partial and in-frame only. The data contain some 7,800 clones, approximately 78% of them singletons. Sequencing was performed on tumor tissue. Receptors were obtained from an adult with diffuse large B cell lymphoma.

This chain connects TRBV19 to TRBJ1-1, with D possibly TRBD1 on 5 matching bases. Germline loops: CDR1 LNHDA, CDR2 SQIVND (reference sequence). The CDR3 runs 15 residues. Trimming shortened V by 2 bases and J by 4 bases, and 14 bases separated the two germline ends. The CDR3 sequence: CASSIMPGGGTEAFF. The DNA for the CDR3 is TGTGCCAGTAGTATAATGCCGGGGGGAGGCACTGAAGCTTTCTTT.

This clone was counted a few times. The chain joins TRBV9 to TRBJ2-7; D is unclear. The CDR3 runs to 15 residues. Per germline, CDR1 SGDLS and CDR2 YYNGEE. Trimming removed 3 bases at V and 0 bases at J, with 13 bases between. The CDR3: CASSALPWSSYEQYF. The CDR3 DNA reads as TGTGCCAGCAGCGCCCTCCCATGGAGCTCCTACGAGCAGTACTTC.

The V and J genes are TRBV7-8 and TRBJ2-5; no reliable D call. The CDR3 runs 14 residues. Between the trimmed V and J ends, which lost 2 bases and 2 bases, there was a span of 9 bases. Germline V gives CDR1 SGHVS, CDR2 FQNEAQ. The CDR3 region has the DNA TGTGCCAGCAGCTTAACCGACACTCAAGAGACCCAGTACTTC. This translates into CASSLTDTQETQYF.

This rearrangement joins TRBV6-5 to TRBJ2-1, with 10 bases that match TRBD2. This CDR3 spans 15 amino acids. With V trimmed by 2 bases and J by 6 bases, 4 bases remained unmatched. Germline assignment: CDR1 MNHEY and CDR2 SVGAGI. CDR3 sequence reads: CASSYAGTSVNEQFF. The CDR3 bases are TGTGCCAGCAGTTACGCCGGGACTAGCGTCAATGAGCAGTTCTTC.

This chain joins TRBV2 and TRBJ1-5; weak D call: TRBD1 (6 bases). The germline V gene encodes CDR1 SNHLY and CDR2 FYNNEI. The CDR3 loop spans 16 amino acids. V lost 6 bases and J lost 0, with 15 bases in between. CDR3 sequence: CASRHPGHSSNQPQHF. CDR3 nucleotides: TGTGCCAGCAGACATCCGGGACACTCTAGCAATCAGCCCCAGCATTTT.

CDR3 region: CASSFQGAYYGYTF. As DNA, the CDR3 is TGTGCCAGCAGTTTTCAGGGGGCTTACTATGGCTACACCTTC. The chain links TRBV28 to TRBJ1-2, with 8 nucleotides matching TRBD1. Trimming took 3 bases from V and 3 from J; bases not matched to a gene: 3. Germline V gene data show CDR1 as MDHEN and CDR2 as SYDVKM. The CDR3 has 14 residues.

The rearrangement joins TRBV7-3 to TRBJ2-6; 8 nucleotides match TRBD1. V gave up 4 bases and J gave up 6 bases; unmatched junction bases: 8. In germline, CDR1 is SGHTA, CDR2 FQGTGA. The CDR3 is 16 amino acids. CDR3 nucleotides: TGTGCCAGCAGCTCCAGGGGGCTGTTTGAGGCCAACGTCCTGACTTTC. It translates to CASSSRGLFEANVLTF.

This rearrangement joins TRBV11-2 to TRBJ2-7; D is possibly TRBD1 (5 bases). The CDR3 is 17 residues long. Germline CDR1 SGHAT, CDR2 FQNNGV. V lost 2 bases and J 9 bases, leaving 26 bases between the germline ends. CDR3 nucleotides: TGTGCCAGCAGCTTACTCGGTGGTACAGGTGGGGCTTGGGGGCAGTACTTC. It yields the protein CASSLLGGTGGAWGQYF.

In DNA form, the CDR3 reads TGTGCCAGCAGCTTAATGACAGGGGGCATAGAAGGCTACACCTTC. Translation: CASSLMTGGIEGYTF. This chain links TRBV11-1 with TRBJ1-2, with 10 bases matching TRBD1. The CDR3 contains 15 residues. Per germline, CDR1 SGHAT and CDR2 FQDESV (reference sequence). V dropped 2 bases and J dropped 8; count of bases not matched to a gene: 8.

This chain joins TRBV5-1 and TRBJ1-1; maybe TRBD1 (5 bases). Between the trimmed V and J ends, which lost 2 bases and 4 bases, there was a span of 12 bases. Looked up from germline, CDR1 is SGHRS and CDR2 is YFSETQ. The CDR3 covers 14 residues. The CDR3 is CASSLIWGGTEAFF. In DNA form, the CDR3 reads TGCGCCAGCAGCTTAATTTGGGGGGGCACTGAAGCTTTCTTT.

The rearrangement uses TRBV5-1 and TRBJ2-1, with 13 bases matching TRBD2. Germline CDR1 SGHRS, CDR2 YFSETQ. The CDR3 is 17 residues long. Germline trimming cut 4 bases from V and 7 bases from J; bases unmatched to any gene: 11. CDR3 nucleotide sequence: TGCGCCAGCAGCGTGACACTAGCGGGAGGGCCTGTAAATGAGCAGTTCTTC. This codes for CASSVTLAGGPVNEQFF.

This sequence joins TRBV16 and TRBJ1-1; D might be TRBD1 (6 bases). The germline V and J ends were trimmed by 4 bases and 1 base, with 13 bases remaining between them. The length of the CDR3 is 15 residues. Germline lookup yields CDR1 KGHSY and CDR2 FQNENV. As DNA, the CDR3 is TGTGCCAGCAGCCCAACAGGGATAGGGAACACTGAAGCTTTCTTT. Its protein product is CASSPTGIGNTEAFF.

The CDR3 region has the DNA TGTGCCAGCAGTGAAGCGGCGGTCGGGGGGGGCTCCTATAATTCACCCCTCCACTTT. This codes for CASSEAAVGGGSYNSPLHF. V and J are TRBV6-1 and TRBJ1-6; maybe TRBD1 (5 bases). CDR3 length equals 19 residues. In germline, CDR1 is MNHNS, CDR2 SASEGT. The V end lost 0 bases, the J end lost 0 bases, and 15 bases lay between the germline ends.

J is TRBJ2-5 and V is TRBV9; possible D gene TRBD2, 6 bases. This CDR3 is 14 amino acids long. With 4 bases removed from V and 4 bases from J, the gap between germline ends came to 14 bases. Germline values: CDR1 SGDLS, CDR2 YYNGEE. The CDR3, as DNA: TGTGCCAGCAGCCCCCGACTAGGGGTAGAGACCCAGTACTTC. Translating it yields CASSPRLGVETQYF.

This chain uses TRBV5-4 with TRBJ2-3; 9 bases agree with TRBD1. Germline V CDR1 and CDR2: SGHNT, YYREEE (reference sequence). V trimming: 4 bases; J trimming: 4 bases; junction bases outside the gene matches: 4. This CDR3 is built from 14 residues. The CDR3 is CASSGQGWADTQYF. Here the CDR3 DNA reads TGTGCCAGCAGCGGACAGGGGTGGGCAGATACGCAGTATTTT.

The chain recombines TRBV29-1 with TRBJ1-2, with 10 bases aligning to TRBD1. Germline CDR1 reads SQVTM; CDR2 reads ANQGSEA. With V trimmed by 0 bases and J by 4 bases, 14 bases remained unmatched. The CDR3 runs to 18 residues. The CDR3, as DNA: TGCAGCGTTGAAGATCGGCGCACGACAGGGGGCATTTTCTATGGCTACACCTTC. Its translation: CSVEDRRTTGGIFYGYTF.

CDR3 amino acids: CASSPPNYGEQYF. CDR3 in DNA: TGTGCCAGCTCACCACCGAACTACGGAGAACAGTACTTC. The chain has TRBV18 and TRBJ2-7, with no clear D. There are 13 residues in the CDR3. Trimming stripped 0 bases from V and 10 bases from J, with 13 bases between. Germline values: CDR1 KGHSH, CDR2 LQKENI.

V is TRBV5-1 and J is TRBJ2-5, with D tentatively TRBD2 (5 bases). This CDR3 has 13 amino acids. V was pared by 1 base and J by 7 bases, with 11 bases between. The V gene's germline CDR1 is SGHRS and CDR2 YFSETQ. The CDR3 loop reads CASSLLEVGTQYF. In nucleotides, the CDR3 is TGCGCCAGCAGCTTGCTGGAGGTAGGGACCCAGTACTTC.

This chain connects TRBV7-6 to TRBJ2-2; 9 bases line up with TRBD2. With 5 bases clipped from V and 0 bases from J, the junction kept 10 bases outside the gene matches. Germline V lookup: CDR1 SGHVS, CDR2 FNYEAQ. The CDR3 is 18 amino acids. The CDR3: CASSPRLAEHANTGELFF. The DNA for the CDR3 is TGTGCCAGCAGCCCACGACTAGCGGAGCACGCGAACACCGGGGAGCTGTTTTTT.

The genes are TRBV2 and TRBJ2-4; 9 nucleotides align to TRBD1. Germline V lookup: CDR1 SNHLY, CDR2 FYNNEI. After removal of 2 bases from V and 10 bases from J, the junction contained 6 bases not matched to a gene. The CDR3 runs 14 residues. CDR3 region: CASSETGQGIIQYF. CDR3 DNA: TGTGCCAGCAGTGAAACAGGACAGGGGATTATTCAGTACTTC.

J is TRBJ2-3 and V is TRBV5-1, with D maybe TRBD2 (6 bases). The germline V and J ends were trimmed by 2 bases and 0 bases, with 7 bases remaining between them. This CDR3 is 14 amino acids long. Germline values: CDR1 SGHRS, CDR2 YFSETQ. The CDR3 nucleotides read TGCGCCAGCAGCTTCGCGGGAAGCACAGATACGCAGTATTTT. Translation gives CASSFAGSTDTQYF.

The rearrangement links TRBV4-3 to TRBJ2-2, with 8 bases lining up with TRBD2. Germline V gene lookup returns CDR1 LGHNA and CDR2 YSLEER. The junction had 10 bases not matched to a gene; V was cut back by 7 bases and J by 3 bases. The CDR3 totals 16 residues. CDR3 bases: TGCGCCAGCACGGGAGGGAGGGCTGGCGACACCGGGGAGCTGTTTTTT. This encodes CASTGGRAGDTGELFF.

The V and J genes are TRBV11-3 and TRBJ2-7, with D perhaps TRBD2 (7 bases). V was trimmed by 5 bases and J by 7 bases, leaving 21 bases between them. Germline CDR1 is SGHNT and CDR2 is YENEEA. The CDR3 loop spans 15 amino acids. The CDR3 here is CASSQWRGGEWEQYV. The CDR3 DNA reads as TGTGCCAGCAGCCAATGGAGAGGGGGGGAGTGGGAGCAGTACGTC.

The chain uses TRBV11-3 and TRBJ2-3; D possibly corresponds to TRBD1 (5 bases). The V end lost 3 bases, the J end lost 3 bases, and 10 bases lay between the germline ends. This CDR3 contains 14 residues. CDR1 is SGHNT and CDR2 is YENEEA in the germline V gene. CDR3 residues: CASSFTGATDTQYF. The CDR3 DNA sequence: TGTGCCAGCAGCTTCACAGGAGCGACAGATACGCAGTATTTT. The variable domain in full, completed from reference TRBV11-3 and TRBJ2-3, reads EAGVVQSPRYKIIEKKQPVAFWCNPISGHNTLYWYLQNLGQGPELLIRYENEEAVDDSQLPKDRFSAERLKGVDSTLKIQPAELGDSAVYLCASSFTGATDTQYFGPGTRLTVL.

A remark on this clone: An end of the junction differs from the germline gene, which may be a read error. The genes are TRBV7-7 and TRBJ2-5; TRBD1 matches 8 bases. Germline CDR1 is SSHAT and CDR2 is FNYEAQ (reference sequence). The CDR3 has 15 residues. The CDR3 DNA sequence: TGTGCTAGCAGCCCAACAGGGGGATGGAAAGAGACCCAGTACTTC. Its translation is CASSPTGGWKETQYF.

The chain joins TRBV6-5 to TRBJ1-1, with D hard to call. Trimming took off 7 bases at V and 6 bases at J, with 9 bases between the two ends. This CDR3 spans 11 amino acids. Germline CDR1 MNHEY, CDR2 SVGAGI. CDR3 nucleotide sequence: TGTGCCAGCATTTTCGGGTCTGAAGCTTTCTTT. The encoded protein is CASIFGSEAFF.

The chain carries TRBV19 and TRBJ2-7; TRBD2 matches 8 bases. The germline V gene has CDR1 LNHDA and CDR2 SQIVND (reference sequence). The CDR3 runs 17 residues. The trim removed 3 bases at V and 2 bases at J, leaving 12 bases unmatched. DNA for the CDR3: TGTGCCAGTAGTATCCCTCTCATCCTAGCGGGCACCTACGAGCAGTACTTC. It is translated as CASSIPLILAGTYEQYF.

V gene TRBV11-3 combines with J gene TRBJ2-1; a possible D gene is TRBD1 (7 bases). V was trimmed by 4 bases and J by 9 bases, leaving 22 bases between them. The CDR3 runs 16 residues. Germline V CDR1 and CDR2: SGHNT, YENEEA. The CDR3 protein is CASSSRERQGFGEQFF. In nucleotides, the CDR3 is TGTGCCAGCAGCTCCCGGGAGCGACAGGGTTTCGGTGAGCAGTTCTTC.

The CDR3 DNA is TGCGCCAGCAGCTTGACCGGGACAGCAGGATACGAGCAGTACGTC. It specifies CASSLTGTAGYEQYV. J is TRBJ2-7 and V is TRBV5-1, with 7 nucleotides matching TRBD1. V gave up 1 base and J gave up 4 bases; unmatched junction bases: 8. Germline V gene lookup returns CDR1 SGHRS and CDR2 YFSETQ. CDR3 length equals 15 residues.

In regard to this clone: Its ends do not fully match the called genes, so a read error is possible. This chain connects TRBV7-7 to TRBJ2-3; 13 nucleotides align to TRBD2. In germline, CDR1 is SSHAT, CDR2 FNYEAQ (reference sequence). The CDR3 is 18 residues long. CDR3 amino acids: CASSLKLAGGPSTDTQYF. CDR3 nucleotide sequence: TGTGCTAGCAGCTTGAAACTAGCGGGGGGGCCGAGCACAGATACACAGTATTTT. The full variable domain, in which reference TRBV7-7 and TRBJ2-3 provide the parts outside the CDR3, is GAGVSQSPRYKVTKRGQDVTLRCDPISSHATLYWYQQALGQGPEFLTYFNYEAQPDKSGLPSDRFSAERPEGSISTLTIQRTEQRDSAMYRCASSLKLAGGPSTDTQYFGPGTRLTVL.

The chain combines TRBV27 with TRBJ1-1; 10 positions match TRBD1. Losses at the gene ends were 4 bases for V and 4 bases for J; bases not matched to a gene: 3. There are 14 residues in the CDR3. In germline, CDR1 is MNHEY, CDR2 SMNVEV (reference sequence). The CDR3 reads CASSSDRGGTEAFF. The DNA of the CDR3 is TGTGCCAGCAGTTCGGACAGGGGGGGCACTGAAGCTTTCTTT.

The chain employs TRBV30 and TRBJ2-3; D is possibly TRBD2 (7 bases). Germline values: CDR1 GTSNPN, CDR2 SVGIG (reference sequence). V was pared by 4 bases and J by 4 bases, with 12 bases between. The CDR3 contains 13 residues. This chain's CDR3 is CAWNGGAADTQYF. The CDR3 region has the DNA TGTGCCTGGAATGGGGGGGCGGCAGATACGCAGTATTTT.